The 12 T cell receptor beta chains below all came from one sample that was sequenced in a study of breast tumors, draining lymph nodes, adjacent tissues. TCRdb independently ran MiXCR on the multiplex PCR reads; one entry per CDR3 protein. Seen here are under 300,000 distinct CDR3 sequences, 34% observed once, and the top ten hold approximately 3.7%. Breast cancer patients provided tissue from their axillary draining lymph nodes. Specimen: axillary lymph node tissue. Receptors originate from a female donor with breast cancer. Some clones in this sample may be carry-over from other donors' samples.

This clonotype has a handful of counts. A much more abundant neighbour one base away suggests this may be a read error. The rearrangement links TRBV6-1 to TRBJ1-2; tentatively, D is TRBD1 (6 bases). CDR3 length: 12 residues. Trimming took off 8 bases at V and 8 bases at J, with 15 bases between the two ends. Germline V gene data show CDR1 as MNHNS and CDR2 as SASEGT. CDR3 bases: TGTGCCAGCGAGCCAGGGGCTTCCGGCTACACCTTC. It is translated as CASEPGASGYTF.

DNA for the CDR3: TGTGCCATCAGTGAGCAGGCAGGGAGCGGCTACACCTTC. Translating it yields CAISEQAGSGYTF. This chain joins TRBV10-3 and TRBJ1-2, with D possibly matching TRBD1 (5 bases). CDR3 length: 13 residues. V lost 2 bases and J 8 bases, leaving 12 bases between the germline ends. Germline assignment: CDR1 ENHRY and CDR2 SYGVKD.

This clonotype occurred many times. The chain has TRBV2 and TRBJ2-2; possible D gene TRBD2, 6 bases. The V gene lost 4 bases and the J gene lost 3 bases, with 9 bases spanning the gap. This CDR3 contains 14 residues. Germline V gene data show CDR1 as SNHLY and CDR2 as FYNNEI. The CDR3 here is CASSGLEDTGELFF. DNA for the CDR3: TGTGCCAGCAGTGGACTAGAGGACACCGGGGAGCTGTTTTTT. Combining the CDR3 with reference TRBV2 and TRBJ2-2 gives the whole variable domain EPEVTQTPSHQVTQMGQEVILRCVPISNHLYFYWYRQILGQKVEFLVSFYNNEISEKSEIFDDQFSVERPDGSNFTLKIRSTKLEDSAMYFCASSGLEDTGELFFGEGSRLTVL.

The genes are TRBV5-4 and TRBJ2-1; TRBD2 is a possible D gene (6 bases). Per germline, CDR1 SGHNT and CDR2 YYREEE (reference sequence). The CDR3 runs 12 residues. The ends were cut back, 5 bases at V and 8 bases at J, with 11 bases in the middle. CDR3 sequence (DNA): TGTGCCAGCAGGCGGGACTTCGATGAGCAGTTCTTC. Translating it yields CASRRDFDEQFF.

This clonotype was observed many times. V and J are TRBV6-1 and TRBJ1-5; D remains ambiguous. V lost 4 bases to trimming and J lost 2 bases, with 15 bases between them. Germline V gene sequence: CDR1 MNHNS, CDR2 SASEGT. The CDR3 is 16 residues long. CDR3 coding DNA: TGTGCCAGCAGTGCGCCGTCCTTTGCGGGCAATCAGCCCCAGCATTTT. Its translation is CASSAPSFAGNQPQHF.

This clonotype came up many times. This chain joins TRBV6-1 and TRBJ1-5; D may be TRBD1 (6 bases). The CDR3 is 13 residues long. V lost 6 bases and J lost 6, with 12 bases in between. The V gene's germline CDR1 is MNHNS and CDR2 SASEGT. CDR3 sequence: CASRGTRSQPQHF. In DNA, the CDR3 is TGTGCCAGCAGGGGGACAAGGTCTCAGCCCCAGCATTTT.

This clonotype has at least ten counts. The chain links TRBV2 to TRBJ1-1, with D uncertain. The ends were cut back, 6 bases at V and 0 bases at J, with 8 bases in the middle. Germline V lookup: CDR1 SNHLY, CDR2 FYNNEI. This CDR3 region has 13 residues. The chain's CDR3 is CASRGNMNTEAFF. The CDR3 DNA sequence: TGTGCCAGCAGAGGGAACATGAACACTGAAGCTTTCTTT.

This clonotype has ten or more counts. This chain connects TRBV4-1 to TRBJ1-3; D gene ambiguous. The V and J ends lost 0 bases and 1 base respectively, with 7 bases between them. Looked up from germline, CDR1 is MGHRA and CDR2 is YSYEKL. The CDR3 extends over 15 amino acids. The DNA of the CDR3 is TGCGCCAGCAGCCAAGATCCGGGGTCTGGAAACACCATATATTTT. Protein sequence: CASSQDPGSGNTIYF.

The V gene is TRBV20-1, the J gene TRBJ1-4; D is uncertain. The germline V gene encodes CDR1 DFQATT and CDR2 SNEGSKA (reference sequence). V was shortened by 5 bases and J by 7 bases, with 14 bases between the two germline ends. This CDR3 contains 13 residues. This CDR3 reads CSADRALGEKLFF. The CDR3 DNA reads as TGCAGTGCTGATAGGGCATTGGGTGAAAAACTGTTTTTT.

This clonotype has only a few counts. This chain connects TRBV3-1 to TRBJ1-2, with 8 bases fitting TRBD1. Germline V gene data show CDR1 as LGHDT and CDR2 as YNNKEL (reference sequence). V dropped 4 bases and J dropped 7; count of bases not matched to a gene: 8. CDR3 length equals 14 residues. The CDR3, as DNA: TGTGCCAGCAGCCCTTCTCCAGGGGGCGGTGGCTACACCTTC. It codes for CASSPSPGGGGYTF.

With respect to this clonotype: With a much larger clone just one base away, this may be a read error. The V call is TRBV25-1, the J call TRBJ1-1; D is uncertain. This CDR3 is built from 17 residues. Germline V gene sequence: CDR1 MGHDK, CDR2 SYGVNS. The V end was cut by 6 bases, the J end by 0 bases, with 20 bases between. CDR3 protein: CASSLGLSSDMNTEAFF. The CDR3 DNA reads TGTGCCAGCAGCTTAGGCTTGTCAAGTGATATGAACACTGAAGCTTTCTTT.

The chain is built from TRBV2 and TRBJ1-5; D may be TRBD1 (6 bases). Germline CDR1 SNHLY, CDR2 FYNNEI. The CDR3 runs 15 residues. V was pared by 4 bases and J by 2 bases, with 12 bases between. The CDR3, as DNA: TGTGCCAGCAGTGGACAGGTGGATGGCAATCAGCCCCAGCATTTT. Its translation: CASSGQVDGNQPQHF.